Given below is one TCR beta chain in context. The source of the sample is a study of blood T cells in healthy people across ages. The authors ran a second PCR of 7 to 11 cycles using a sample-barcoded 5' primer and a J-beta primer mix. Each cDNA molecule carried a tag from a template-switch adaptor that contained 12 random nucleotides. MiXCR was run by TCRdb on the 5' RACE reads, yielding one entry per CDR3 protein. The data contain 600,000 to 650,000 distinct CDR3 sequences, around 54% of them singletons. The CDR3 length is 15 residues. Trimming cost V 1 base and J 1 base, with 10 bases left between them. The germline V gene encodes CDR1 SEHNR and CDR2 FQNEAQ (reference sequence).

Sequenced input: blood. V is TRBV7-9 and J is TRBJ2-5, with D perhaps TRBD2 (6 bases). This clonotype was sampled from a man in his sixties in good health. CDR3 sequence (DNA): TGTGCCAGCAGCTTAGTCGGGGACTTCCAAGAGACCCAGTACTTC. This codes for CASSLVGDFQETQYF. Combining the CDR3 with reference TRBV7-9 and TRBJ2-5 gives the whole variable domain DTGVSQNPRHKITKRGQNVTFRCDPISEHNRLYWYRQTLGQGPEFLTYFQNEAQLEKSRLLSDRFSAERPKGSFSTLEIQRTEQGDSAMYLCASSLVGDFQETQYFGPGTRLLVL.